The 24 T cell receptor beta chains below were found in one sample sequenced in a study of blood T cell repertoires in COVID-19. Produced via immunoSEQ multiplex PCR; TCRdb's table is partial and in-frame only. The top ten clones hold roughly 3.4% of a sample with about 140,000 clones, roughly four fifths of them seen once. Sequenced input: PBMCs or T cells enriched from blood (not recorded which). These receptors were obtained from a woman aged 45 to 65 with acute COVID-19.

The chain couples TRBV6-5 to TRBJ1-6, with D maybe TRBD1 (5 bases). CDR3 length: 13 amino acids. V dropped 10 bases and J dropped 10 bases, with 17 bases sitting between them. From germline, CDR1 is MNHEY and CDR2 SVGAGI. CDR3 sequence (DNA): TGTGCCACAGCTGCAGGGCTGTCCTCACCCCTCCACTTT. Encoded protein: CATAAGLSSPLHF.

The chain has TRBV30 and TRBJ2-7, with D possibly being TRBD2 (6 bases). Germline V lookup: CDR1 GTSNPN, CDR2 SVGIG (reference sequence). Trimming stripped 0 bases from V and 4 bases from J, with 16 bases between. The CDR3 spans 15 residues. This CDR3 reads CAWSVRQRVAYEQYF. CDR3 bases: TGTGCCTGGAGTGTACGCCAGCGGGTGGCGTACGAGCAGTACTTC.

The gene calls are TRBV28 and TRBJ2-7, with 7 bases fitting TRBD1. From germline, CDR1 is MDHEN and CDR2 SYDVKM. The V segment lost 5 bases and the J segment 5 bases; nucleotides outside the gene matches: 6. This CDR3 is built from 13 residues. The CDR3 sequence: CASSLTGSDEQYF. The CDR3, as DNA: TGTGCCAGCAGTCTGACAGGGAGCGACGAGCAGTACTTC.

The chain links TRBV7-2 to TRBJ1-2; 9 bases match TRBD1. CDR1 SGHTA and CDR2 FQGNSA come from the germline V gene. This CDR3 spans 15 amino acids. Unmatched junction bases numbered 9, after V lost 5 bases and J lost 5 bases. CDR3 in amino acids: CASSGAGQGPYGYTF. In DNA, the CDR3 is TGTGCCAGCAGCGGGGCGGGACAGGGACCATATGGCTACACCTTC.

This clone was counted a few times. CDR3 protein: CASSPTSYEQYF. In DNA form, the CDR3 reads TGTGCCAGCAGCCCTACCTCCTACGAGCAGTACTTC. V and J are TRBV7-8 and TRBJ2-7, with D hard to call. Germline CDR1 is SGHVS and CDR2 is FQNEAQ. Trimming shortened V by 5 bases and J by 0 bases, and 5 bases separated the two germline ends. CDR3 length equals 12 residues. The whole variable domain, filled in from reference TRBV7-8 and TRBJ2-7, reads GAGVSQSPRYKVAKRGQDVALRCDPISGHVSLFWYQQALGQGPEFLTYFQNEAQLDKSGLPSDRFFAERPEGSVSTLKIQRTQQEDSAVYLCASSPTSYEQYFGPGTRLTVT.

This clone was observed a handful of times. The chain has TRBV4-1 and TRBJ2-7; 10 bases match TRBD1. This CDR3 is built from 16 residues. V was pared by 0 bases and J by 2 bases, with 4 bases of the junction left unmatched. Germline V gene lookup returns CDR1 MGHRA and CDR2 YSYEKL. CDR3 bases: TGCGCCAGCAGCCAAGATCTAGGACAGGGGGCCTACGAGCAGTACTTC. Amino acid sequence: CASSQDLGQGAYEQYF.

The table lists this clone with a few counts. This chain uses TRBV10-3 with TRBJ2-5; TRBD2 aligns across 11 bases. Germline V gene lookup returns CDR1 ENHRY and CDR2 SYGVKD. V gave up 6 bases and J gave up 4 bases; unmatched junction bases: 4. There are 14 residues in the CDR3. The CDR3 reads CAISLAGGGETQYF. DNA of the CDR3: TGTGCCATCAGCCTAGCGGGAGGCGGAGAGACCCAGTACTTC.

This chain uses TRBV27 with TRBJ1-2; 7 bases are shared with TRBD1. Germline-derived CDR1 and CDR2 are MNHEY and SMNVEV (reference sequence). This CDR3 is 15 amino acids long. V dropped 6 bases and J dropped 2; count of bases not matched to a gene: 9. In DNA, the CDR3 is TGTGCCAGCAGCCGTACAGGGGCGGGGAACTATGGCTACACCTTC. As protein: CASSRTGAGNYGYTF.

The gene calls are TRBV19 and TRBJ2-7, with D unresolved. Trimming removed 1 base at V and 4 bases at J, with 8 bases between. Germline values: CDR1 LNHDA, CDR2 SQIVND (reference sequence). The CDR3 totals 13 residues. The CDR3 DNA follows: TGTGCCAGTAGTATAGGGGTCAGGTACGAGCAGTACTTC. Its translation: CASSIGVRYEQYF. Full variable domain (missing parts from reference TRBV19 and TRBJ2-7): DGGITQSPKYLFRKEGQNVTLSCEQNLNHDAMYWYRQDPGQGLRLIYYSQIVNDFQKGDIAEGYSVSREKKESFPLTVTSAQKNPTAFYLCASSIGVRYEQYFGPGTRLTVT.

J is TRBJ2-3 and V is TRBV27; 8 bases fit TRBD2. Germline V gene sequence: CDR1 MNHEY, CDR2 SMNVEV (reference sequence). This CDR3 is built from 16 residues. The trim removed 5 bases at V and 1 base at J, leaving 8 bases unmatched. The CDR3 loop reads CASSPRAGVRTDTQYF. The CDR3, as DNA: TGTGCCAGCAGTCCGCGAGCGGGAGTACGCACAGATACGCAGTATTTT.

The J gene is TRBJ2-1, the V gene TRBV4-3; D perhaps matches TRBD1 (5 bases). CDR1 is LGHNA and CDR2 is YSLEER in the germline V gene. This CDR3 spans 15 amino acids. With 1 base removed from V and 3 bases from J, the gap between germline ends came to 10 bases. CDR3 bases: TGCGCCAGCAGCCAAGTCGGACAACGCTACAATGAGCAGTTCTTC. This gives the protein CASSQVGQRYNEQFF.

The rearrangement joins TRBV5-6 to TRBJ2-1; D is undetermined. Germline V CDR1 and CDR2: SGHDT, YYEEEE. The length of the CDR3 is 15 residues. V lost 0 bases and J 0 bases, leaving 7 bases between the germline ends. The CDR3 region has the DNA TGTGCCAGCAGCTTGGACGCGAGCTCCTACAATGAGCAGTTCTTC. It is translated as CASSLDASSYNEQFF.

The chain couples TRBV30 to TRBJ2-5; 7 positions agree with TRBD2. Germline CDR1 reads GTSNPN; CDR2 reads SVGIG (reference sequence). This CDR3 is built from 15 residues. The J segment lost 5 bases and the V segment lost 5 bases, leaving 14 bases of the junction unmatched. The CDR3 sequence: CAWDLGGGPGETQYF. For the CDR3, the DNA is TGTGCCTGGGACTTGGGGGGAGGGCCGGGGGAGACCCAGTACTTC.

The CDR3 sequence: CASSVGDYEQYF. For the CDR3, the DNA is TGTGCCAGTAGTGTCGGGGACTATGAACAGTATTTT. The chain joins TRBV19 to TRBJ2-3, with TRBD2 matching over 7 bases. V lost 5 bases and J lost 12; bases outside the gene matches: 8. CDR3 size: 12 residues. CDR1 is LNHDA and CDR2 is SQIVND in the germline V gene (reference sequence).

The chain employs TRBV27 and TRBJ2-7, with 8 bases lining up with TRBD2. The V and J ends lost 6 bases and 5 bases, in that order; junction bases with no gene match: 12. Germline V lookup: CDR1 MNHEY, CDR2 SMNVEV (reference sequence). The CDR3 spans 15 residues. CDR3 region: CASREAGVARDEQYF. The CDR3 DNA reads as TGTGCCAGCAGAGAAGCGGGAGTCGCGCGGGACGAGCAGTACTTC.

The chain is built from TRBV29-1 and TRBJ1-1, with 10 bases that match TRBD1. The CDR3 consists of 13 residues. Losses at the gene ends were 7 bases for V and 3 bases for J; bases not matched to a gene: 5. CDR1 is SQVTM, CDR2 ANQGSEA, per germline. The CDR3 DNA reads as TGCAGCGGAAATGGACAGGGGGACACTGAAGCTTTCTTT. Its protein is CSGNGQGDTEAFF.

The CDR3 DNA follows: TGTGCCAGCAGGGAGTCTGCGGCGAACACTGAAGCTTTCTTT. It encodes CASRESAANTEAFF. This chain links TRBV6-4 with TRBJ1-1; no reliable D call. Per germline, CDR1 MRHNA and CDR2 SNTAGT. V lost 6 bases, J lost 1 base, and 12 bases lay in between. The CDR3 has 14 residues.

This clone appeared once. The chain recombines TRBV2 with TRBJ2-1, with D unclear. The CDR3 has 14 residues. The ends were cut back, 6 bases at V and 0 bases at J, with 9 bases in the middle. Germline V gene lookup returns CDR1 SNHLY and CDR2 FYNNEI. The CDR3 sequence: CASRTWSSYNEQFF. CDR3 bases: TGTGCCAGCAGGACCTGGAGCTCCTACAATGAGCAGTTCTTC.

The V and J genes are TRBV5-6 and TRBJ2-2, with D possibly being TRBD1 (6 bases). Looked up from germline, CDR1 is SGHDT and CDR2 is YYEEEE. V lost 2 bases to trimming and J lost 5 bases, with 16 bases between them. This CDR3 has 16 residues. CDR3 sequence (DNA): TGTGCCAGCAGCTTAAGAAACAGGGCCCGAACCGGGGAGCTGTTTTTT. Translated, it gives CASSLRNRARTGELFF.

J is TRBJ2-2 and V is TRBV28; 8 bases match TRBD2. Trimming cost V 8 bases and J 7 bases; bases outside gene matches: 9. The CDR3 is made up of 14 amino acids. Germline V CDR1 and CDR2: MDHEN, SYDVKM. This chain's CDR3 is CASVPGLGNGELFF. The CDR3 DNA reads as TGTGCCAGCGTACCGGGACTAGGAAACGGGGAGCTGTTTTTT.

The J gene is TRBJ1-3, the V gene TRBV7-9; a possible D gene is TRBD1 (6 bases). Germline V gene sequence: CDR1 SEHNR, CDR2 FQNEAQ (reference sequence). This CDR3 has 14 amino acids. V gave up 0 bases and J gave up 5 bases, with 8 bases separating them. This chain's CDR3 is CASSLADRRNTIYF. DNA for the CDR3: TGTGCCAGCAGCTTAGCCGACAGGAGAAACACCATATATTTT.

V usage is TRBV29-1 and J usage is TRBJ1-4; the D gene is possibly TRBD1 (5 bases). Trimming left V 6 bases short and J 6 bases short, with 11 bases between. CDR1 and CDR2 from the germline V gene are SQVTM and ANQGSEA. The CDR3 is 12 residues long. The CDR3 nucleotides are TGCAGCGTCTCAGGGTCGGATGAAAAACTGTTTTTT. Protein product: CSVSGSDEKLFF.

The rearrangement joins TRBV5-4 to TRBJ1-1, with D possibly being TRBD1 (6 bases). This CDR3 has 14 amino acids. Germline CDR1 is SGHNT and CDR2 is YYREEE (reference sequence). Trimming removed 0 bases at V and 4 bases at J, with 10 bases between. CDR3 amino acids: CASSLATGITEAFF. The CDR3 nucleotides are TGTGCCAGCAGCTTGGCCACAGGGATCACTGAAGCTTTCTTT. Looking up the rest from reference TRBV5-4 and TRBJ1-1 gives the full variable domain: ETGVTQSPTHLIKTRGQQVTLRCSSQSGHNTVSWYQQALGQGPQFIFQYYREEENGRGNFPPRFSGLQFPNYSSELNVNALELDDSALYLCASSLATGITEAFFGQGTRLTVV.

This clone was seen only once. V gene TRBV7-9 combines with J gene TRBJ2-5, with 7 bases aligning to TRBD2. The CDR3 covers 16 residues. Germline trimming cut 1 base from V and 2 bases from J; bases unmatched to any gene: 7. Per germline, CDR1 SEHNR and CDR2 FQNEAQ (reference sequence). This chain's CDR3 is CASSLGASGSQETQYF. CDR3 nucleotides: TGTGCCAGCAGCTTAGGGGCTAGCGGATCACAAGAGACCCAGTACTTC.